Following are 17 T cell receptor beta chains from one sample sequenced in a study of naive and memory T cell subsets. The beta constant-region primer was an equimolar mix of two oligonucleotides covering TRBC1 and TRBC2. TCRdb analysed the UMI-ligation and nested PCR reads with MiXCR anew, one entry per CDR3 protein. The table has roughly 140,000 distinct CDR3 sequences, more than 15% seen once. Sequencing input: naive CD4+ T cells from blood. Source of these receptors: a human donor in good health.

The rearrangement joins TRBV6-2 or TRBV6-3 to TRBJ1-5; D gene uncertain. This CDR3 has 16 amino acids. In germline, CDR1 is MNHEY, CDR2 SVGEGT. Trimming pared 0 bases from V and 2 bases from J, leaving 11 bases between. CDR3 DNA: TGTGCCAGCAGTTACTCCGCAGGAAGGGGCAATCAGCCCCAGCATTTT. This sequence encodes CASSYSAGRGNQPQHF.

In its sample, this clonotype was seen a few times. The V and J genes are TRBV18 and TRBJ2-1, with TRBD2 identical over 8 bases. With V trimmed by 3 bases and J by 3 bases, 7 bases remained unmatched. Germline values: CDR1 KGHSH, CDR2 LQKENI. CDR3 size: 16 residues. The CDR3 reads CASSPIIAGSYNEQFF. CDR3 DNA sequence: TGTGCCAGCTCACCGATTATAGCGGGAAGCTACAATGAGCAGTTCTTC.

This clonotype was picked up a small number of times. The V gene is TRBV27, the J gene TRBJ2-3; D not resolved. The CDR3 extends over 14 amino acids. The germline V gene encodes CDR1 MNHEY and CDR2 SMNVEV (reference sequence). V was shortened by 3 bases and J by 0 bases, with 7 bases between the two germline ends. The CDR3 DNA reads TGTGCCAGCAGTTTCCCCTGTAGCACAGATACGCAGTATTTT. Translation: CASSFPCSTDTQYF.

This clonotype was counted between two and nine times. The chain employs TRBV14 and TRBJ1-1; TRBD1 aligns across 7 bases. With 3 bases clipped from V and 0 bases from J, the junction kept 7 bases outside the gene matches. The CDR3 runs 16 residues. CDR1 is SGHDN and CDR2 is FVKESK in the germline V gene. The CDR3 is CASSHEEGAVNTEAFF. The CDR3 DNA reads TGTGCCAGCAGCCACGAAGAGGGGGCGGTGAACACTGAAGCTTTCTTT.

The chain links TRBV6-1 to TRBJ2-5; tentatively, D is TRBD2 (5 bases). Germline V gene data show CDR1 as MNHNS and CDR2 as SASEGT. Trimming left V 10 bases short and J 3 bases short, with 18 bases between. The CDR3 consists of 14 residues. CDR3 region: CATESGGVEETQYF. The CDR3 coding sequence is TGTGCCACCGAAAGTGGAGGTGTAGAAGAGACCCAGTACTTC.

V usage is TRBV12-3 or TRBV12-4 and J usage is TRBJ1-1; no clear D. Trimming took 2 bases from V and 1 from J, leaving 2 bases between them. The length of the CDR3 is 12 residues. This CDR3 is CASSLSNTEAFF. The CDR3 DNA reads as TGTGCCAGCAGTTTATCGAACACTGAAGCTTTCTTT.

The chain uses TRBV20-1 and TRBJ2-7, with TRBD1 matching over 7 bases. In germline, CDR1 is DFQATT, CDR2 SNEGSKA (reference sequence). This CDR3 comprises 13 residues. V dropped 6 bases and J dropped 4; count of bases not matched to a gene: 9. The CDR3 loop is CSASGDSTYEQYF. Here the CDR3 DNA reads TGCAGTGCCTCCGGGGACAGCACATACGAGCAGTACTTC.

This clonotype showed up just a few times. This rearrangement joins TRBV28 to TRBJ2-7; D is possibly TRBD1 (6 bases). The CDR3 contains 14 residues. With 7 bases removed from V and 0 bases from J, the gap between germline ends came to 13 bases. Per germline, CDR1 MDHEN and CDR2 SYDVKM. CDR3 DNA: TGTGCCAGCACCGGACAGTTACGCTCCTACGAGCAGTACTTC. Amino acid sequence: CASTGQLRSYEQYF. Complete variable domain (other parts from reference TRBV28 and TRBJ2-7): DVKVTQSSRYLVKRTGEKVFLECVQDMDHENMFWYRQDPGLGLRLIYFSYDVKMKEKGDIPEGYSVSREKKERFSLILESASTNQTSMYLCASTGQLRSYEQYFGPGTRLTVT.

V is TRBV5-4 and J is TRBJ2-5; D perhaps matches TRBD1 (6 bases). Germline-derived CDR1 and CDR2 are SGHNT and YYREEE (reference sequence). Trimming took off 2 bases at V and 1 base at J, with 9 bases between the two ends. The CDR3 contains 14 residues. Here the CDR3 reads CASSLQGSQETQYF. The CDR3 DNA reads as TGTGCCAGCAGCTTACAGGGATCCCAAGAGACCCAGTACTTC.

Only a few counts were recorded for this clonotype. CDR3 loop: CASSLDGAADTQYF. The CDR3 DNA sequence: TGTGCCAGCAGCTTAGATGGGGCAGCAGATACGCAGTATTTT. The chain has TRBV11-2 and TRBJ2-3, with a possible D match to TRBD1 (5 bases). CDR1 is SGHAT and CDR2 is FQNNGV in the germline V gene. This CDR3 is 14 amino acids long. V shed 0 bases and J shed 4 bases, with 8 bases lying between them.

This clonotype was seen a few times. The V call is TRBV6-2 or TRBV6-3, the J call TRBJ2-3; 7 bases line up with TRBD1. Germline CDR1 reads MNHEY; CDR2 reads SVGEGT. Trimming took 8 bases from V and 3 from J; bases not matched to a gene: 14. This CDR3 contains 16 residues. CDR3 protein: CASPKGDSLDTDTQYF. The CDR3 DNA follows: TGTGCCAGCCCTAAGGGGGACAGTCTGGATACAGATACGCAGTATTTT.

This clonotype has a handful of counts. This chain connects TRBV5-4 to TRBJ2-7, with TRBD1 as a possible D gene (5 bases). This CDR3 region has 14 residues. V was pared by 2 bases and J by 2 bases, with 11 bases between. In germline, CDR1 is SGHNT, CDR2 YYREEE (reference sequence). The CDR3 sequence: CASSFDSWAYEQYF. The CDR3 DNA is TGTGCCAGCAGCTTTGACAGCTGGGCCTACGAGCAGTACTTC.

Turning to this clonotype: Germline and junction disagree at one end, which may indicate a read error. The gene calls are TRBV27 and TRBJ2-1; D possibly corresponds to TRBD1 (6 bases). CDR3 length: 15 amino acids. Germline V gene data show CDR1 as MNHEY and CDR2 as SMNVEV (reference sequence). DNA for the CDR3: TGTGCCAGCAATTTAGGGGACATGGGCTACAATGAGCAGTTCTTC. As protein: CASNLGDMGYNEQFF.

This clonotype was seen a few times. This chain uses TRBV20-1 with TRBJ2-4, with 7 bases lining up with TRBD1. This CDR3 spans 16 amino acids. Germline V gene sequence: CDR1 DFQATT, CDR2 SNEGSKA (reference sequence). Germline trimming cut 2 bases from V and 3 bases from J; bases unmatched to any gene: 10. For the CDR3, the DNA is TGCAGTGCTAGACTTTTACAGGGGAGAGGCAAAAACATTCAGTACTTC. As protein: CSARLLQGRGKNIQYF.

The V call is TRBV5-6, the J call TRBJ2-6, with unresolved D. V dropped 7 bases and J dropped 4 bases, with 12 bases sitting between them. The CDR3 totals 14 residues. Germline loops: CDR1 SGHDT, CDR2 YYEEEE. This chain's CDR3 is CASVIGPGANVLTF. The CDR3 bases are TGTGCCAGCGTGATTGGGCCAGGGGCCAACGTCCTGACTTTC.

The rearrangement links TRBV6-2 or TRBV6-3 to TRBJ2-1; unclear D gene. Germline V gene lookup returns CDR1 MNHEY and CDR2 SVGEGT. This CDR3 has 11 residues. V lost 6 bases to trimming and J lost 5 bases, with 5 bases between them. The CDR3 sequence is CASRGNNEQFF. In DNA, the CDR3 is TGTGCCAGCAGAGGGAACAATGAGCAGTTCTTC.

This sequence joins TRBV2 and TRBJ1-1, with 7 bases aligning to TRBD1. V shed 7 bases and J 0 bases; nucleotides not matched to a gene: 14. Per the germline V gene, CDR1 is SNHLY and CDR2 is FYNNEI. The CDR3 sequence is 17 residues long. The CDR3 region has the DNA TGTGCCAGCACTTCTTCTCTGGGACAGCCAATGAACACTGAAGCTTTCTTT. Protein sequence: CASTSSLGQPMNTEAFF.